Below, one TCR beta chain is given with its context. The data originate from a study of blood T cell repertoires in COVID-19. Turning to the study itself: There were acute and convalescent COVID-19 samples, and they came from the United States, Italy and Spain. From T cells, B-cell-depleted T cells, or PBMCs came the material, which was cDNA or gDNA.

CDR3 length equals 11 residues. V gave up 5 bases and J gave up 8 bases, with 9 bases separating them. Assay used: immunoSEQ multiplex PCR; TCRdb lists only in-frame clones, some missing. The sample yields just under 40,000 clones, 94% seen once. The sample taken for sequencing was peripheral blood. This sequence joins TRBV12-3 or TRBV12-4 and TRBJ1-2; no firm D call. This clonotype was obtained from a human donor with active COVID-19. The donor label of this sample is uncertain. The CDR3, as DNA: TGTGCCAGCAGTGGAGGGAGGGGCTACACCTTC. Protein: CASSGGRGYTF.